This is a list of T cell receptor beta chains from one sample in a study of T cell repertoires in cytomegalovirus infection. MiXCR, run by TCRdb on the reads, gives a single entry per CDR3 protein. The table lists more than 400,000 distinct CDR3 sequences, around a quarter of them singletons. Sequenced: PBMCs. Every receptor here comes from a human donor in good health (CMV status not recorded). Some clones in this sample may be carry-over from other donors' samples. CDR3s include the opening cysteine and the closing phenylalanine or tryptophan. A D gene is named only where the DNA matches it firmly. Size tells how often a clone was seen (once, few, many) or the class of an expanded clone, and some rows leave it out.

j_gene | abundance | v_gene | d_gene | CDR3nt | CDR3aa
TRBJ2-6 | - | TRBV19 | - | TGTGCCAGTAGTATCAATTTGGGTCCGGGACCAAGATTCTCTGGGGCCAACGTCCTGACTTTC | CASSINLGPGPRFSGANVLTF
TRBJ2-1 | many | TRBV7-2 | - | TGTGCCAGCAGCTTAGAGGGGGACAATGAGCAGTTCTTC | CASSLEGDNEQFF
TRBJ1-5 | once | TRBV2 | - | TGTGCCAGCAGTGATACAGGGATGAATCAGCCCCAGCATTTT | CASSDTGMNQPQHF
TRBJ1-2 | - | TRBV11-2 | - | TGTGCCAGCAGCTTAGGGGTTGACAGAAGGGGACTGAACTATGGCTACACCTTC | CASSLGVDRRGLNYGYTF
TRBJ2-1 | many | TRBV7-9 | - | TGTGCCAGCAGCAGGGGAGGGGGGACACCTCCGGCCTACAATGAGCAGTTCTTC | CASSRGGGTPPAYNEQFF
TRBJ2-1 | - | TRBV6-1 | TRBD2 | TGTGCCAGCACTACTCCCCAAAGGCGTCGGCGGGGGGATGAGCAGTTCTTC | CASTTPQRRRRGDEQFF
TRBJ2-3 | - | TRBV6-5 | - | TGTGCCAGCAGACCCGACGGGACGGGGAAGCCTACGCAGTATTTT | CASRPDGTGKPTQYF
TRBJ2-1 | - | TRBV12-3/TRBV12-4 | - | TGTGCCAGCAAAAGGGACCGTAGCGAATTGAATGAGCAGTTCTTC | CASKRDRSELNEQFF
TRBJ2-7 | many | TRBV7-2 | - | TGTGCCAGCAGCTTCTCAGGCACCCCCTACGAGCAGTACTTC | CASSFSGTPYEQYF
TRBJ1-2 | many | TRBV12-3/TRBV12-4 | - | TGTGCCAGCAGTTTTATTTCAGCTTATGGCTACACCTTC | CASSFISAYGYTF
TRBJ1-6 | many | TRBV7-2 | - | TGTGCCAGCAGCTTAATGGAGGGCAGCTCCTATAATTCACCCCTCCACTTT | CASSLMEGSSYNSPLHF
TRBJ2-7 | - | TRBV7-2 | TRBD2 | TGTGCCAGCAGCTCCACGCGGGAGGGCGAGCAGTACTTC | CASSSTREGEQYF
TRBJ1-6 | many | TRBV7-2 | - | TGTGCCAGCAGCTTACAGAGGTCCTATAATTCACCCCTCCACTTT | CASSLQRSYNSPLHF
TRBJ2-7 | - | TRBV7-2 | TRBD2 | TGTGCCAGCAGCTTAGCGAGCGGTCTGGCTAGCGGGAGGTTCGGCGAGCAGTACTTC | CASSLASGLASGRFGEQYF
TRBJ2-2 | - | TRBV6-1 | TRBD1 | TGTGCCAGCAGTTACCTGGGACAGGGCCCCGGGGAGCTGTTTTTT | CASSYLGQGPGELFF
TRBJ2-2 | - | TRBV6-2/TRBV6-3 | TRBD1 | TGTGCCAGCAGCCGTGGACAGGGGAACACCGGGGAGCTGTTTTTT | CASSRGQGNTGELFF
TRBJ2-3 | few | TRBV20-1 | - | TGCAGTGCTACTAGCACCTATAGCACAGATACGCAGTATTTT | CSATSTYSTDTQYF
TRBJ1-2 | - | TRBV13 | TRBD1 | TGTGCCAGCAGCGTAACCTACAACAGGGGCGGCTACACCTTC | CASSVTYNRGGYTF
TRBJ2-5 | - | TRBV7-8 | - | TGTGCCAGCAGCTTATTAAGTGAGACCCAGTACTTC | CASSLLSETQYF
TRBJ1-5 | - | TRBV5-1 | - | TGCGCCAGCAGCTTGGCCTTCTTCCGCAATCAGCCCCAGCATTTT | CASSLAFFRNQPQHF
TRBJ1-1 | - | TRBV28 | - | TGTGCCAGCAGTTTAATCATGCGTGAAGCTTTCTTT | CASSLIMREAFF
TRBJ1-2 | - | TRBV20-1 | TRBD1 | TGCAGTGCCAAGGCCCGGAACAGGGGGAACTATGGCTACACCTTC | CSAKARNRGNYGYTF
TRBJ2-7 | - | TRBV10-3 | - | TGTGCCATCAGTGAGTCGAATGCGGACGAGCAGTACTTC | CAISESNADEQYF
TRBJ2-2 | - | TRBV4-2 | TRBD2 | TGTGCCAGCAGCCAAGGTAGCGGGAGACTCCCCACCGGGGAGCTGTTTTTT | CASSQGSGRLPTGELFF
TRBJ1-5 | many | TRBV7-8 | TRBD1 | TGTGCCAGCAGCCTCGCACAGGGGGGTAGCAATCAGCCCCAGCATTTT | CASSLAQGGSNQPQHF
TRBJ2-1 | few | TRBV6-2/TRBV6-3 | - | TGTGCCAGCAGCGGGCAGGTCGACAATGAGCAGTTCTTC | CASSGQVDNEQFF
TRBJ1-6 | many | TRBV20-1 | - | TGCAGTGCTAGAGACCTCAGCGGTGATAATTCACCCCTCCACTTT | CSARDLSGDNSPLHF